These 20 T cell receptor beta chains came from one sample sequenced in a study of OX40 agonist ivuxolimab in advanced cancers. Data came from immunoSEQ multiplex PCR; TCRdb stores just in-frame clones and leaves some out. The sample yields tens of thousands of clones, about 87% seen once. The sample was CD4+ or CD8+ T cells sorted from blood, taken in a trial of the OX40 agonist ivuxolimab. The receptor source for this set is an adult with an advanced solid tumor such as melanoma, head and neck, liver or kidney cancer.

This clone has just a few counts. The J gene is TRBJ1-1, the V gene TRBV28; D gene uncertain. The CDR3 totals 13 residues. The ends were cut back, 3 bases at V and 1 base at J, with 6 bases in the middle. Per the germline V gene, CDR1 is MDHEN and CDR2 is SYDVKM. CDR3 DNA: TGTGCCAGCAGTTTGGGAGGGAACACTGAAGCTTTCTTT. It codes for CASSLGGNTEAFF.

In this sample, this clone turned up once. The chain joins TRBV28 to TRBJ2-7; unclear D gene. This CDR3 contains 16 residues. The germline V gene has CDR1 MDHEN and CDR2 SYDVKM. V gave up 7 bases and J gave up 0 bases, with 19 bases separating them. The CDR3 loop is CASTPVGETRSYEQYF. The CDR3 DNA reads TGTGCCAGCACCCCGGTTGGAGAGACACGCTCCTACGAGCAGTACTTC.

This chain uses TRBV21-1 with TRBJ1-5; the D call TRBD1 from the table was never checked on the DNA. TRBV21-1 is a pseudogene segment. The CDR3 sequence is 17 residues long. CDR3 region: CASSAPGTGTSNQPQHF. As DNA, the CDR3 is TGTGCCAGCAGCGCCCCCGGCACAGGAACTAGCAATCAGCCCCAGCATTTT.

The CDR3, as DNA: TGTGCCAGCAGCGCTTACCCCCGGGACAGGGTTAGCAATCAGCCCCAGCATTTT. It specifies CASSAYPRDRVSNQPQHF. V usage is TRBV7-8 and J usage is TRBJ1-5; TRBD1 matches 9 bases. The germline gives CDR1 SGHVS, CDR2 FQNEAQ. The CDR3 is 18 residues long. Trimming took 5 bases from V and 0 from J; bases not matched to a gene: 11.

The chain uses TRBV15 and TRBJ2-5; 7 bases map to TRBD1. Germline V CDR1 and CDR2: LNHNV, YYDKDF (reference sequence). V lost 0 bases, J lost 5 bases, and 3 bases stayed unmatched. The CDR3 runs to 14 residues. The CDR3 coding sequence is TGTGCCACCAGCAGAGAGGGCAGGGGGGAGACCCAGTACTTC. Translated, it gives CATSREGRGETQYF.

The CDR3 reads CASSPLGVRAGANVLTF. DNA of the CDR3: TGTGCCAGCTCACCACTGGGGGTTCGGGCTGGGGCCAACGTCCTGACTTTC. V is TRBV18 and J is TRBJ2-6; D tentatively reads TRBD1 or TRBD2 (5 bases each). Germline lookup yields CDR1 KGHSH and CDR2 LQKENI. V was cut by 1 base and J by 2 bases, with 12 bases left in between. This CDR3 has 17 amino acids.

This clone was seen only once. The chain joins TRBV12-2 to TRBJ1-5; the D call of TRBD1 is as the table states it, not checked on the DNA. TRBV12-2 has pseudogene status. The CDR3 covers 15 residues. The CDR3 protein is CASRLGQDSNQPQHF. CDR3 DNA sequence: TGTGCAAGTCGCTTAGGGCAGGATAGCAATCAGCCCCAGCATTTT.

The V gene is TRBV5-1, the J gene TRBJ2-5; tentative D call: TRBD1 (5 bases). The CDR3 length is 13 residues. Germline loops: CDR1 SGHRS, CDR2 YFSETQ. The ends were cut back, 2 bases at V and 5 bases at J, with 10 bases in the middle. The CDR3 region is CASSLQVTETQYF. Written as DNA, the CDR3 is TGCGCCAGCAGCTTACAGGTTACGGAGACCCAGTACTTC.

The CDR3 sequence is CASSQEVDGLLYGYTF. The CDR3 nucleotides read TGCGCCAGCAGCCAAGAGGTGGACGGCCTCCTCTATGGCTACACCTTC. V usage is TRBV4-3 and J usage is TRBJ1-2; no firm D call. V lost 0 bases and J lost 4, with 15 bases in between. The CDR3 is 16 amino acids. Germline V lookup: CDR1 LGHNA, CDR2 YSLEER.

The genes are TRBV7-3 and TRBJ2-5, with 9 nucleotides matching TRBD1. The germline gives CDR1 SGHTA, CDR2 FQGTGA. The CDR3 contains 15 residues. The V and J ends lost 5 bases and 6 bases, in that order; junction bases with no gene match: 10. In DNA form, the CDR3 reads TGTGCCAGCAGCACGTCCTCCGGGACAGGGAAGACCCAGTACTTC. This gives the protein CASSTSSGTGKTQYF. Drawing the rest from reference TRBV7-3 and TRBJ2-5, the complete variable domain is GAGVSQTPSNKVTEKGKYVELRCDPISGHTALYWYRQSLGQGPEFLIYFQGTGAADDSGLPNDRFFAVRPEGSVSTLKIQRTERGDSAVYLCASSTSSGTGKTQYFGPGTRLLVL.

The genes are TRBV6-1 and TRBJ2-3; D unresolved. Germline assignment: CDR1 MNHNS and CDR2 SASEGT. CDR3 length equals 13 residues. V was trimmed by 7 bases and J by 4 bases, leaving 12 bases between them. CDR3 residues: CASNLNRADTQYF. CDR3 coding DNA: TGTGCCAGCAATCTTAATCGAGCAGATACGCAGTATTTT.

V usage is TRBV6-6 and J usage is TRBJ2-1; D ambiguous. Germline values: CDR1 MNHNY, CDR2 SVGAGI (reference sequence). CDR3 length: 13 residues. Trimming shortened V by 4 bases and J by 5 bases, and 9 bases separated the two germline ends. The DNA of the CDR3 is TGTGCCAGCAGTTTCACCCAGGACAATGAGCAGTTCTTC. Protein: CASSFTQDNEQFF.

This chain joins TRBV28 and TRBJ2-7, with 13 bases fitting TRBD2. Germline CDR1 MDHEN, CDR2 SYDVKM. Germline trimming cut 2 bases from V and 3 bases from J; bases unmatched to any gene: 4. This CDR3 is built from 16 residues. In nucleotides, the CDR3 is TGTGCCAGCAGTTTAGCCGGGACTAGCGGGAACTACGAGCAGTACTTC. Its protein product is CASSLAGTSGNYEQYF.

With regard to this clone: An end of the junction differs from the germline gene, which may be a read error. CDR3 protein: CASSIGTANAGELFF. CDR3 DNA: TGTGCCAGCAGCATTGGGACAGCGAACGCCGGGGAGCTGTTTTTT. The rearrangement uses TRBV11-2 and TRBJ2-2; TRBD1 aligns across 7 bases. Germline loops: CDR1 SGHAT, CDR2 FQNNGV. The CDR3 has 15 residues.

Only one count was recorded for this clone. The rearrangement uses TRBV18 and TRBJ2-5; maybe TRBD1 (6 bases). V gave up 3 bases and J gave up 11 bases, with 19 bases separating them. Germline CDR1 KGHSH, CDR2 LQKENI. There are 14 residues in the CDR3. Written as DNA, the CDR3 is TGTGCCAGCTCACCGGGCACGGACAGATCGGCTCAGTACTTC. Amino acids: CASSPGTDRSAQYF. Complete variable domain (other parts from reference TRBV18 and TRBJ2-5): NAGVMQNPRHLVRRRGQEARLRCSPMKGHSHVYWYRQLPEEGLKFMVYLQKENIIDESGMPKERFSAEFPKEGPSILRIQQVVRGDSAAYFCASSPGTDRSAQYFGPGTRLLVL.

This rearrangement joins TRBV4-3 to TRBJ2-4, with no clear D. Germline V lookup: CDR1 LGHNA, CDR2 YSLEER. The CDR3 has 14 amino acids. V was pared by 2 bases and J by 8 bases, with 13 bases between. This chain's CDR3 is CASSQRSIGDIQYF. The CDR3 DNA follows: TGCGCCAGCAGCCAAAGAAGCATTGGGGACATTCAGTACTTC.

V gene TRBV7-8 combines with J gene TRBJ2-3; D not certain. Germline V lookup: CDR1 SGHVS, CDR2 FQNEAQ. This CDR3 spans 15 amino acids. The V and J ends lost 0 bases and 4 bases respectively, with 11 bases between them. The CDR3 region has the DNA TGTGCCAGCAGCTTAGCTCCCACCCAGCCAGATACGCAGTATTTT. It encodes CASSLAPTQPDTQYF.

CDR3 DNA: TGCGCCAGCAGCTCCTCTAGCACAGATACGCAGTATTTT. Residues: CASSSSSTDTQYF. The chain is built from TRBV5-1 and TRBJ2-3; D remains ambiguous. In germline, CDR1 is SGHRS, CDR2 YFSETQ. V lost 3 bases to trimming and J lost 0 bases, with 5 bases between them. The CDR3 totals 13 residues.

This chain connects TRBV19 to TRBJ1-2; D remains ambiguous. This CDR3 has 14 residues. Trimming removed 3 bases at V and 4 bases at J, with 12 bases between. Per germline, CDR1 LNHDA and CDR2 SQIVND (reference sequence). This chain's CDR3 is CASSIGSGSYGYTF. The CDR3 nucleotides read TGTGCCAGTAGTATCGGCTCGGGGAGCTATGGCTACACCTTC.

The chain recombines TRBV2 with TRBJ2-2, with 7 bases fitting TRBD2. CDR1 is SNHLY, CDR2 FYNNEI, per germline. This CDR3 is 15 amino acids long. J lost 0 bases, V lost 5 bases, and 3 bases had no gene match. CDR3 DNA sequence: TGTGCCAGCAGTCCCGGGACTACGAACACCGGGGAGCTGTTTTTT. Protein sequence: CASSPGTTNTGELFF.